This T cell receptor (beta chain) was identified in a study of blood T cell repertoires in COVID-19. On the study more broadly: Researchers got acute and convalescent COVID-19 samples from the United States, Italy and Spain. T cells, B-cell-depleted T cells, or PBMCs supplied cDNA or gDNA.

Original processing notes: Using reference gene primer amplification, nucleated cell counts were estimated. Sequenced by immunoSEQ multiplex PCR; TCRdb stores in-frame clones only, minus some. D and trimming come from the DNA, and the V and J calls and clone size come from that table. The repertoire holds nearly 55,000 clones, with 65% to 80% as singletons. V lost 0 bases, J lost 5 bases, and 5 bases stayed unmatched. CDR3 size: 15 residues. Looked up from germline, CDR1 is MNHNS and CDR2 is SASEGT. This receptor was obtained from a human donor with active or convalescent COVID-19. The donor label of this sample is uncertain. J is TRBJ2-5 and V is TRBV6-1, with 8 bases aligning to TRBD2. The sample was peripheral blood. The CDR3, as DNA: TGTGCCAGCAGTGAAGCGGCGGGAGGTGGCGAGACCCAGTACTTC. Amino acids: CASSEAAGGGETQYF.